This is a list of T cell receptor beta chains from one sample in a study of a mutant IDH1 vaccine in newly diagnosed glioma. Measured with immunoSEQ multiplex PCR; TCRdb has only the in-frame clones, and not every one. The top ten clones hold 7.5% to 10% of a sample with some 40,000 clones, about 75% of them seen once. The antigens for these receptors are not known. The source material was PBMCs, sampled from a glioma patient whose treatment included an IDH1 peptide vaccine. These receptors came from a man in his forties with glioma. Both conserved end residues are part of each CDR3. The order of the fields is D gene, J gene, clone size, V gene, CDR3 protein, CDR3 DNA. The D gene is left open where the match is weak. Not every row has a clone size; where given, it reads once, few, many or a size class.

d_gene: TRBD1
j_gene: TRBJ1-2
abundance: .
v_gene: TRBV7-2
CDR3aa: CASSVGTEGGYTF
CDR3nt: TGTGCCAGCAGCGTCGGGACAGAGGGTGGCTACACCTTC

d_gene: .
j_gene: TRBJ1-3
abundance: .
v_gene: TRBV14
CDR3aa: CASSHRTVSGNTIYF
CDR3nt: TGTGCCAGCAGCCATAGGACGGTCTCTGGAAACACCATATATTTT

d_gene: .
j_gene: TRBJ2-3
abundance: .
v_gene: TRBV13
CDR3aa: CASSQKGTDTQYF
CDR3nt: TGTGCCAGCAGCCAAAAAGGCACAGATACGCAGTATTTT

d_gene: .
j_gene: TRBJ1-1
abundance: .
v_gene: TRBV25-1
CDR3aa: CASSESPNGANTEAFF
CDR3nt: TGTGCCAGCAGTGAATCCCCGAATGGGGCGAACACTGAAGCTTTCTTT

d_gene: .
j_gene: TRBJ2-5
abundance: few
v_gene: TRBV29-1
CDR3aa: CSVGFAGEETQYF
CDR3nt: TGCAGCGTTGGTTTTGCCGGAGAAGAGACCCAGTACTTC

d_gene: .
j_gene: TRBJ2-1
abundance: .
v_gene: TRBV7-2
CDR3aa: CASSLRNNEQFF
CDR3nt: TGTGCCAGCAGCTTACGTAACAATGAGCAGTTCTTC

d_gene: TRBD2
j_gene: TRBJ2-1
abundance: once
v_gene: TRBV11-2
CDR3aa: CASSLERRLAGGEQFF
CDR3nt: TGTGCCAGCAGCTTAGAAAGAAGGTTAGCGGGAGGTGAGCAGTTCTTC

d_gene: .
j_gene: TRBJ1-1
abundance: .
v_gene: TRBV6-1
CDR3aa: CASSAETDHRRAFF
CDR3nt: TGTGCCAGCAGTGCCGAGACAGATCATAGGAGGGCTTTCTTT

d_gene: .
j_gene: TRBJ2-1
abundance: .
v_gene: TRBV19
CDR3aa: CATEGSRDNEQFF
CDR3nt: TGTGCCACCGAAGGATCGCGGGATAATGAGCAGTTCTTC

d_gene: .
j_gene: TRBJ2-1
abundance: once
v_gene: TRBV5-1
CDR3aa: CASSLELAYNEQFF
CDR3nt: TGCGCCAGCAGCTTGGAACTAGCCTACAATGAGCAGTTCTTC

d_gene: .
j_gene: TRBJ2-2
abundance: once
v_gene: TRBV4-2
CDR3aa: CASSQVELRNGELFF
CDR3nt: TGTGCCAGCAGCCAAGTTGAGCTGCGAAACGGGGAGCTGTTTTTT

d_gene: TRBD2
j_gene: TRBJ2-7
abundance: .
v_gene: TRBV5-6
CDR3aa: CASSLKTDPLAGDEQYF
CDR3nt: TGTGCCAGCAGCTTGAAGACAGACCCACTAGCGGGAGACGAGCAGTACTTC

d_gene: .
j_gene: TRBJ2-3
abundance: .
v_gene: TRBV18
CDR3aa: CASSPEGGDTQYF
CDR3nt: TGTGCCAGCTCACCAGAGGGGGGAGATACGCAGTATTTT

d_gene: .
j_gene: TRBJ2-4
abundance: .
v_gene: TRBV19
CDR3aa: CASSTQAYRGNIQYF
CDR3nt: TGTGCCAGTAGTACACAGGCCTATCGAGGGAACATTCAGTACTTC

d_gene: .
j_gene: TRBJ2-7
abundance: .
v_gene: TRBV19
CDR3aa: CASSISSARGKYF
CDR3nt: TGTGCCAGTAGTATATCTTCGGCTAGGGGAAAGTACTTC

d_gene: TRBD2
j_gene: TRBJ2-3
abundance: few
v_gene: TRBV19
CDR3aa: CASSGALAGGTPSTDTQYF
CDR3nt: TGTGCCAGTAGTGGTGCCTTAGCGGGGGGAACCCCCAGCACAGATACGCAGTATTTT

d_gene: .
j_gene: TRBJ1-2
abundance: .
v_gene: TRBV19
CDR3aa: CASSAIDRGLYGYTF
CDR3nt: TGTGCCAGTAGTGCCATAGACCGGGGCCTCTATGGCTACACCTTC

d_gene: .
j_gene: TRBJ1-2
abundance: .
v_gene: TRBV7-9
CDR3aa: CASSLVGTGHYGYTF
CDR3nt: TGTGCCAGCAGCTTAGTGGGAACAGGGCACTATGGCTACACCTTC

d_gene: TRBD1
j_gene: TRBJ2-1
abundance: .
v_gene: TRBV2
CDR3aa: CASSGQGAIQNEQFF
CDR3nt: TGTGCCAGCTCCGGACAGGGGGCGATCCAGAATGAGCAGTTCTTC

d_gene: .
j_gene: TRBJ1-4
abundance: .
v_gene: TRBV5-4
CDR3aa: CASSYGAYEKLFF
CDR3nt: TGTGCCAGCAGCTACGGGGCCTATGAAAAACTGTTTTTT

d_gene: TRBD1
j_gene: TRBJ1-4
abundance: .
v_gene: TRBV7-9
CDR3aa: CASSNGQGFEKLFF
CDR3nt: TGTGCCAGCAGTAACGGACAGGGGTTCGAAAAACTGTTTTTT

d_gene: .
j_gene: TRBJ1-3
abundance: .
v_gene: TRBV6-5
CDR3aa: CASSYSGRRDTIYF
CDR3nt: TGTGCCAGCAGTTACTCTGGCCGTAGGGACACCATATATTTT

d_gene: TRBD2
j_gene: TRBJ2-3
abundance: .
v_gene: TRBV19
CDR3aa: CASSIGRTSFRTDTQYF
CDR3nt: TGTGCCAGTAGTATAGGGAGGACTAGTTTCCGCACAGATACGCAGTATTTT

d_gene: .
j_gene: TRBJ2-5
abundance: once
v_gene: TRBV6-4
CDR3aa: CASSEGGAGETQYF
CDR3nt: TGTGCCAGCAGTGAAGGGGGGGCCGGAGAGACCCAGTACTTC

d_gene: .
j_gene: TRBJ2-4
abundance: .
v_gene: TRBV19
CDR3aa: CASSRGKTWSIQYF
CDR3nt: TGTGCCAGTAGTCGGGGTAAAACTTGGAGCATTCAGTACTTC

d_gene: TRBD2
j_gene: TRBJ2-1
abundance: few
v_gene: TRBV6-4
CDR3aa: CASSDGLAGGNEQFF
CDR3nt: TGTGCCAGCAGTGACGGACTAGCGGGAGGAAATGAGCAGTTCTTC

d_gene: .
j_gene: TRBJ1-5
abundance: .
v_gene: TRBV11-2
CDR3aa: CASSLGGENQPQHF
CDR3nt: TGTGCCAGCAGCTTGGGGGGGGAGAATCAGCCCCAGCATTTT

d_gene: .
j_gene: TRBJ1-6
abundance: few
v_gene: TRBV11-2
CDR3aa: CASSFNWQEPSLHF
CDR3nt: TGTGCCAGCAGCTTTAACTGGCAGGAGCCATCCCTCCACTTT

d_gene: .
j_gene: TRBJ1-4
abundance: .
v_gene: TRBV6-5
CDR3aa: CASRKGDGEKLFF
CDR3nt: TGTGCCAGCAGGAAGGGGGACGGAGAAAAACTGTTTTTT

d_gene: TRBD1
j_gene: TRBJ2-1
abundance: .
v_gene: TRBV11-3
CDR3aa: CASSFRTGLDNEQFF
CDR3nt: TGTGCCAGCAGCTTTAGGACAGGGCTCGACAATGAGCAGTTCTTC

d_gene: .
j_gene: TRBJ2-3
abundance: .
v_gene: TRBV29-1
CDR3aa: CSVAPGYTQYF
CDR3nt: TGCAGCGTTGCTCCAGGGTATACGCAGTATTTT

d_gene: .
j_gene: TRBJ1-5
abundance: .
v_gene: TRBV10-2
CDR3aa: CASTQGHPNQPQHF
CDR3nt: TGCGCCAGCACCCAGGGACACCCGAATCAGCCCCAGCATTTT

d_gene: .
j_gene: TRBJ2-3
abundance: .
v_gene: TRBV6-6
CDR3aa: CASSSPPVFTQYF
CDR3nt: TGTGCCAGCAGCTCCCCCCCCGTGTTTACGCAGTATTTT

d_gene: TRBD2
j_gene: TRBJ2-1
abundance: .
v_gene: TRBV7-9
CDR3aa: CASSYRGLVVNEQFF
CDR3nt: TGTGCCAGCAGCTACCGGGGACTAGTAGTCAATGAGCAGTTCTTC

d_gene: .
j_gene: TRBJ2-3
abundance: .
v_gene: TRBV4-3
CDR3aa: CASSQAAGGPLKTDTQYF
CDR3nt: TGCGCCAGCAGCCAAGCTGCAGGGGGGCCCCTAAAGACAGATACGCAGTATTTT

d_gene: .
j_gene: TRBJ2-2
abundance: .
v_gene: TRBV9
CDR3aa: CASSPGSAAGELFF
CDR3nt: TGTGCCAGCAGCCCCGGGTCGGCAGCCGGGGAGCTGTTTTTT

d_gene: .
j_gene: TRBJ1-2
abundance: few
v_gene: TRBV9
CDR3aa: CASSVEELGYGYTF
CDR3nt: TGTGCCAGCAGCGTAGAAGAACTGGGTTATGGCTACACCTTC

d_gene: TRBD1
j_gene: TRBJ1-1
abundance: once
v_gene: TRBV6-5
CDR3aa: CASKKTGGHSRAFF
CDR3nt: TGTGCCAGCAAAAAAACAGGGGGTCATTCGAGAGCTTTCTTT

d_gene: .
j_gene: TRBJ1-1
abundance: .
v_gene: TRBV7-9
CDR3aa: CASSLRQAMNTEAFF
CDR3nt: TGTGCCAGCAGCCTTCGACAGGCCATGAACACTGAAGCTTTCTTT

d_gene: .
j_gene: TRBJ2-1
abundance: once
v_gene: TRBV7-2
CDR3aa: CASSLRLTGDEQFF
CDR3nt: TGTGCCAGCAGCTTAAGGTTGACTGGGGATGAGCAGTTCTTC

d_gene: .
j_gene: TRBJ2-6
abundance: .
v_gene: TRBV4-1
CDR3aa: CASSQKVDFLSGANVLTF
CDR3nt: TGCGCCAGCAGCCAGAAAGTCGACTTTCTCTCTGGGGCCAACGTCCTGACTTTC

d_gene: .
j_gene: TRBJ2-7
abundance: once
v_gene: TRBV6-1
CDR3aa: CASSAFGLVYEQYF
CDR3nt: TGTGCCAGCAGCGCTTTTGGGCTAGTTTACGAGCAGTACTTC

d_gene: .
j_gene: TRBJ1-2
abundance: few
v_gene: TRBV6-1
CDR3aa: CASSGDRGFGYTF
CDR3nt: TGTGCCAGCAGTGGGGACCGAGGGTTTGGCTACACCTTC

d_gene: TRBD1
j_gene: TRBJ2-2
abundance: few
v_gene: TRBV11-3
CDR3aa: CASSLETGYGELFF
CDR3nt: TGTGCCAGCAGCTTAGAGACAGGGTACGGGGAGCTGTTTTTT

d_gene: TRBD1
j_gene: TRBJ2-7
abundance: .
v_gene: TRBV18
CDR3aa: CASLDRDRVPYEQYF
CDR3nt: TGTGCCAGCCTTGACCGGGACAGGGTTCCGTACGAGCAGTACTTC

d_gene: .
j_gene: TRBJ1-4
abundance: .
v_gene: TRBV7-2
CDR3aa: CASSLGIREKLFF
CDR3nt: TGTGCCAGCAGCTTGGGGATCCGTGAAAAACTGTTTTTT

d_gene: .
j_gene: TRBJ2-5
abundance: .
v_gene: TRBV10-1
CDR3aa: CASSVASGETQYF
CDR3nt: TGCGCCAGCAGTGTGGCAAGCGGAGAGACCCAGTACTTC

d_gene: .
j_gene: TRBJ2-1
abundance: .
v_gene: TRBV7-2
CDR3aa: CASSLAGGNEQFF
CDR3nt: TGTGCCAGCAGCTTAGCGGGGGGAAATGAGCAGTTCTTC

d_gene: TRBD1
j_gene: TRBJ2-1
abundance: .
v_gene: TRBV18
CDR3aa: CASSPDRGQSLEQFF
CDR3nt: TGTGCCAGCTCCCCCGACAGGGGCCAGTCCCTAGAGCAGTTCTTC

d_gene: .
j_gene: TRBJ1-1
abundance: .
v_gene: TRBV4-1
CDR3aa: CASSHPGATLTTQAEAFF
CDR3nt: TGCGCCAGCAGCCATCCCGGCGCCACTTTAACTACACAGGCTGAAGCTTTCTTT

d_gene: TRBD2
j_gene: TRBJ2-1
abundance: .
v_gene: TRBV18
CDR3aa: CASSPGLAGASYNEQFF
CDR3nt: TGTGCCAGCTCGCCGGGACTAGCGGGAGCTTCATACAATGAGCAGTTCTTC

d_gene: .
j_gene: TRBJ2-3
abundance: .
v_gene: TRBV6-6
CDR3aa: CASSRQSTDTQYF
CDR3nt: TGTGCCAGCAGTCGACAAAGCACAGATACGCAGTATTTT

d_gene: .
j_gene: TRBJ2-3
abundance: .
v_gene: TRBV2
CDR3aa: CASRGGEDTQYF
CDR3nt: TGTGCCAGCAGGGGCGGGGAAGATACGCAGTATTTT

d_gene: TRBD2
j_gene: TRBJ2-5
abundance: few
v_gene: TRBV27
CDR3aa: CASSLSTRDGGETQYF
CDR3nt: TGTGCCAGCAGTTTATCTACCCGGGACGGGGGGGAGACCCAGTACTTC

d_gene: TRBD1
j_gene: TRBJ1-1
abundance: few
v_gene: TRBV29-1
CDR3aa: CSVDNQGAGTEAFF
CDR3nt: TGCAGCGTTGATAACCAGGGGGCCGGAACTGAAGCTTTCTTT